These 8 T cell receptor beta chains were sequenced from one sample in a study of T cell repertoires in cytomegalovirus infection. From the reads, TCRdb called clonotypes with MiXCR, one entry per CDR3 protein. The top ten hold roughly 25% of the sample, which has more than 500,000 distinct CDR3 sequences, 16% seen once. Sequences were obtained from CD8+ T cells from PBMCs. These receptors came from a human donor in good health (CMV status not recorded). Some clones in this sample may be carry-over from other donors' samples.

This clonotype was recorded many times. This sequence joins TRBV18 and TRBJ1-5; TRBD1 might be the D (5 bases). The CDR3 totals 15 residues. The V end lost 3 bases, the J end lost 0 bases, and 9 bases lay between the germline ends. Per the germline V gene, CDR1 is KGHSH and CDR2 is LQKENI. In nucleotides, the CDR3 is TGTGCCAGCTCACCGGTCAGGGATAGCAATCAGCCCCAGCATTTT. This codes for CASSPVRDSNQPQHF.

The CDR3 reads CASSQGRRDVTEAFF. CDR3 nucleotide sequence: TGTGCCAGCAGCCAAGGGCGGCGGGATGTAACTGAAGCTTTCTTT. The J gene is TRBJ1-1, the V gene TRBV14; D unclear. CDR1 and CDR2 from the germline V gene are SGHDN and FVKESK. This CDR3 has 15 residues. Trimming shortened V by 1 base and J by 5 bases, and 14 bases separated the two germline ends.

V usage is TRBV27 and J usage is TRBJ1-6; D is ambiguous. Germline V CDR1 and CDR2: MNHEY, SMNVEV (reference sequence). The CDR3 is 16 residues long. V was pared by 6 bases and J by 0 bases, with 12 bases between. CDR3 region: CASREEEHSYNSPLHF. CDR3 bases: TGTGCCAGCAGGGAGGAGGAGCACTCCTATAATTCACCCCTCCACTTT.

Ten or more counts support this clonotype. The chain combines TRBV7-9 with TRBJ2-5; the D gene could be TRBD1 or TRBD2 (5 bases each). Trimming took 8 bases from V and 4 from J, leaving 17 bases between them. Germline V gene sequence: CDR1 SEHNR, CDR2 FQNEAQ (reference sequence). The CDR3 length is 14 residues. The CDR3 sequence is CASDRPGLIETQYF. CDR3 in DNA: TGTGCCAGCGATCGACCGGGGCTAATAGAGACCCAGTACTTC.

This clonotype has a single count. Compared with germline, one end of the junction differs, possibly owing to a read error. The chain links TRBV7-9 to TRBJ2-5; 12 bases agree with TRBD1. In germline, CDR1 is SEHNR, CDR2 FQNEAQ (reference sequence). The CDR3 covers 16 residues. This CDR3 reads CDSSLTGTGGGETQYF. The DNA for the CDR3 is TGTGACAGCAGCCTTACCGGGACAGGGGGCGGCGAGACCCAGTACTTC.

Only a few counts were recorded for this clonotype. The chain uses TRBV2 and TRBJ1-6; 7 positions agree with TRBD1. The CDR3 loop spans 16 amino acids. The ends lost 1 base at V and 10 bases at J; junction bases unmatched: 10. CDR1 is SNHLY and CDR2 is FYNNEI in the germline V gene. The CDR3 nucleotides read TGTGCCAGCAGTGAAGAAGGGAGGGGGCGCGGGTCACCCCTCCACTTT. Its translation: CASSEEGRGRGSPLHF.

This clonotype was seen repeatedly, ten times or more. The genes are TRBV7-9 and TRBJ2-7; D is uncertain. The germline V and J ends were trimmed by 1 base and 2 bases, with 3 bases remaining between them. From germline, CDR1 is SEHNR and CDR2 FQNEAQ (reference sequence). This CDR3 comprises 12 residues. This CDR3 reads CASSLDAYEQYF. The CDR3 DNA follows: TGTGCCAGCAGCTTAGACGCCTACGAGCAGTACTTC.

This clonotype was picked up many times. The chain carries TRBV7-9 and TRBJ2-1; 9 bases are shared with TRBD2. The ends lost 6 bases at V and 1 base at J; junction bases unmatched: 16. The germline gives CDR1 SEHNR, CDR2 FQNEAQ (reference sequence). This CDR3 is 19 amino acids long. The CDR3 region has the DNA TGTGCCAGCAGTCCTCCGGAGCGGGGGGTCCTCCCATCCTACAATGAGCAGTTCTTC. This codes for CASSPPERGVLPSYNEQFF.